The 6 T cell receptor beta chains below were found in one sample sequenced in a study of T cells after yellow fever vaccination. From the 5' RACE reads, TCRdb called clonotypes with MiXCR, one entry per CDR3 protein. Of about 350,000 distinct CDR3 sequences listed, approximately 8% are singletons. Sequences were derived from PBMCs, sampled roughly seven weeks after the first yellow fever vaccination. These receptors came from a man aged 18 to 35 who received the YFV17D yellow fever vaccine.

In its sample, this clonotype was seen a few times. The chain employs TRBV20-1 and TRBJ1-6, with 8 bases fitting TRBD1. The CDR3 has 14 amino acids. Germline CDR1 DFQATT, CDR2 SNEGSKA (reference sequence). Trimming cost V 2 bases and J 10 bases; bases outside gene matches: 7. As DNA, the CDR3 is TGCAGTGCTAGATTTGGGACAGGCTTCTCACCCCTCCACTTT. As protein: CSARFGTGFSPLHF.

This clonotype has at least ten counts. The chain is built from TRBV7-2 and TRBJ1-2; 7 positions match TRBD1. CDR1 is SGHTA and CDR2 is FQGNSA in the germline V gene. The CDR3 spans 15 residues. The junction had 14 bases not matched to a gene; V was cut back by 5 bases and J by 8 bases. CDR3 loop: CASSPQGQPERGYTF. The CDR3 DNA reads TGTGCCAGCAGCCCGCAGGGACAGCCCGAAAGGGGCTACACCTTC. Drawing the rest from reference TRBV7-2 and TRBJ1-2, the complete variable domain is GAGVSQSPSNKVTEKGKDVELRCDPISGHTALYWYRQSLGQGLEFLIYFQGNSAPDKSGLPSDRFSAERTGGSVSTLTIQRTQQEDSAVYLCASSPQGQPERGYTFGSGTRLTVV.

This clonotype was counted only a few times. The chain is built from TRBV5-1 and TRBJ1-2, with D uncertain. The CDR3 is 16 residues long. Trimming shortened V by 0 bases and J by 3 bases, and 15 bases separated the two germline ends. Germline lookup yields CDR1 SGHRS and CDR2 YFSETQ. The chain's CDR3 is CASSLVGPRQDYGYTF. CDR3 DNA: TGCGCCAGCAGCTTGGTAGGACCCCGACAAGACTATGGCTACACCTTC.

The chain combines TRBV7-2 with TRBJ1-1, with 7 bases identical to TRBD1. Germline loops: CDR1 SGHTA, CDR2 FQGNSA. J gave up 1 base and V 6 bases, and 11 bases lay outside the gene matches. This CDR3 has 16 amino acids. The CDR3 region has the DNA TGTGCCAGCAGAACGGACGGAGGGGGCTCGAACACTGAAGCTTTCTTT. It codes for CASRTDGGGSNTEAFF.

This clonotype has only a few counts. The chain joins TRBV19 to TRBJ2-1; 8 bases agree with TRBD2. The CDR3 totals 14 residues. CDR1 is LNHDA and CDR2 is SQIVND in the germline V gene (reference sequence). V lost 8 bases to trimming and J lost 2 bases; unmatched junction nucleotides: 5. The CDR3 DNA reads TGTGCCAGTTCAGGAGCGGGGGCCTACAATGAGCAGTTCTTC. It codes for CASSGAGAYNEQFF. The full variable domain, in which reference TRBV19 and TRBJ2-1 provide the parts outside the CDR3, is DGGITQSPKYLFRKEGQNVTLSCEQNLNHDAMYWYRQDPGQGLRLIYYSQIVNDFQKGDIAEGYSVSREKKESFPLTVTSAQKNPTAFYLCASSGAGAYNEQFFGPGTRLTVL.

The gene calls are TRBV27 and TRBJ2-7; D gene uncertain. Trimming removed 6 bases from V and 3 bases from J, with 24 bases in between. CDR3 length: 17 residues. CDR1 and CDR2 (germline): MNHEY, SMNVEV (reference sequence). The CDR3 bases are TGTGCCAGCAGACGGGCCTTAAGCCAGGCCGGTAGCTACGAGCAGTACTTC. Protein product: CASRRALSQAGSYEQYF.